This TCR beta chain was documented in a study of technical replicates of blood from a few donors. Per the germline V gene, CDR1 is MNHNS and CDR2 is SASEGT. V dropped 2 bases and J dropped 3; count of bases not matched to a gene: 4. The CDR3 consists of 14 residues. TCRdb's table, derived via immunoSEQ multiplex PCR, lists solely in-frame clones and lacks some. The table has tens of thousands of clones, about 97% seen once; the top ten hold about 0.28%. The chain carries TRBV6-1 and TRBJ2-7, with TRBD1 matching over 7 bases. Input material: T cells isolated from PBMCs. This receptor was obtained from a human donor in good health. The CDR3 sequence is CASSEWTGFYEQYF. CDR3 DNA: TGTGCCAGCAGTGAATGGACAGGTTTCTACGAGCAGTACTTC.